The 14 T cell receptor beta chains below were found in one sample sequenced in a study of OX40 agonist ivuxolimab in advanced cancers. Using immunoSEQ multiplex PCR, the repertoire was profiled, and TCRdb retains in-frame clones only, with some absent. The table shows over 95,000 clones, with about 91% occurring only once. Here the sequenced sample was CD4+ or CD8+ T cells sorted from blood, taken in a trial of the OX40 agonist ivuxolimab. These receptors all stem from an adult with an advanced solid tumor such as melanoma, head and neck, liver or kidney cancer.

The chain links TRBV5-6 to TRBJ1-2; D is undetermined. CDR1 is SGHDT and CDR2 is YYEEEE in the germline V gene. Trimming shortened V by 0 bases and J by 4 bases, and 10 bases separated the two germline ends. This CDR3 spans 14 amino acids. The CDR3 region has the DNA TGTGCCAGCAGCTTGGAAACCACTTCCTATGGCTACACCTTC. It encodes CASSLETTSYGYTF.

This clone is a singleton in its sample. V usage is TRBV29-1 and J usage is TRBJ2-3; TRBD1 might be the D (6 bases). Germline loops: CDR1 SQVTM, CDR2 ANQGSEA. This CDR3 is 14 amino acids long. V shed 6 bases and J shed 5 bases, with 18 bases lying between them. CDR3 nucleotide sequence: TGCAGCGTCGTACAGGGATTCGTTGGAGATACGCAGTATTTT. Amino acids: CSVVQGFVGDTQYF.

The chain combines TRBV28 with TRBJ2-7; D is unclear. The V end was cut by 6 bases, the J end by 2 bases, with 5 bases between. Germline CDR1 MDHEN, CDR2 SYDVKM. This CDR3 is 11 amino acids long. The CDR3 protein is CASSPAYEQYF. In DNA form, the CDR3 reads TGTGCCAGCAGCCCCGCCTACGAGCAGTACTTC. Supplemented by reference TRBV28 and TRBJ2-7, the full variable domain reads DVKVTQSSRYLVKRTGEKVFLECVQDMDHENMFWYRQDPGLGLRLIYFSYDVKMKEKGDIPEGYSVSREKKERFSLILESASTNQTSMYLCASSPAYEQYFGPGTRLTVT.

The chain is built from TRBV9 and TRBJ2-7; TRBD1 matches 7 bases. Looked up from germline, CDR1 is SGDLS and CDR2 is YYNGEE. Trimming took 0 bases from V and 3 from J; bases not matched to a gene: 6. This CDR3 comprises 15 residues. The CDR3 coding sequence is TGTGCCAGCAGCGTAGCAGGGGGACAGAACTACGAGCAGTACTTC. This encodes CASSVAGGQNYEQYF.

In its sample, this clone was seen once. The CDR3 here is CASSLRQSMNTEAFF. CDR3 sequence (DNA): TGTGCCAGCAGCTTAAGGCAGAGTATGAACACTGAAGCTTTCTTT. J is TRBJ1-1 and V is TRBV5-6; the D is unclear. With 2 bases removed from V and 0 bases from J, the gap between germline ends came to 11 bases. Germline values: CDR1 SGHDT, CDR2 YYEEEE. This CDR3 comprises 15 residues. Full variable domain (remainder filled in from reference TRBV5-6 and TRBJ1-1): DAGVTQSPTHLIKTRGQQVTLRCSPKSGHDTVSWYQQALGQGPQFIFQYYEEEERQRGNFPDRFSGHQFPNYSSELNVNALLLGDSALYLCASSLRQSMNTEAFFGQGTRLTVV.

This clone appeared once. CDR3 loop: CASSLGGDDEQYF. DNA for the CDR3: TGTGCCAGCAGCTTAGGGGGTGATGACGAGCAGTACTTC. This chain connects TRBV7-2 to TRBJ2-5; D is ambiguous. The J call is doubtful: the DNA matches TRBJ2-7 better. The CDR3 runs 13 residues. Germline V CDR1 and CDR2: SGHTA, FQGNSA.

The genes are TRBV7-9 and TRBJ1-5, with a possible D match to TRBD1 (5 bases). This CDR3 comprises 15 residues. Germline values: CDR1 SEHNR, CDR2 FQNEAQ (reference sequence). Trimming cost V 1 base and J 5 bases, with 12 bases left between them. The CDR3 DNA sequence: TGTGCCAGCAGCTTAGTAAGGCGGGGGGATCAGCCCCAGCATTTT. Its protein product is CASSLVRRGDQPQHF.

This clone was picked up a small number of times. The V and J genes are TRBV4-3 and TRBJ2-1; 7 positions match TRBD2. The V gene end was trimmed by 0 bases and the J gene end by 0 bases; junction bases not matched to a gene: 5. The CDR3 spans 17 residues. CDR1 is LGHNA and CDR2 is YSLEER in the germline V gene. In DNA, the CDR3 is TGCGCCAGCAGCCAAGATGGGTGGACTAGCTCCTACAATGAGCAGTTCTTC. This translates into CASSQDGWTSSYNEQFF.

This rearrangement joins TRBV30 to TRBJ1-5, with unresolved D. This CDR3 is built from 13 residues. CDR1 GTSNPN and CDR2 SVGIG come from the germline V gene (reference sequence). V shed 2 bases and J shed 6 bases, with 11 bases lying between them. In DNA, the CDR3 is TGTGCCTGGAGTTTTGGGAATGGTCAGCCCCAGCATTTT. This codes for CAWSFGNGQPQHF.

The rearrangement links TRBV7-9 to TRBJ2-7; the match to TRBD1 covers 7 bases. J was trimmed by 6 bases and V by 3 bases; bases with no gene match: 5. The CDR3 consists of 13 residues. Per the germline V gene, CDR1 is SEHNR and CDR2 is FQNEAQ (reference sequence). The CDR3 DNA follows: TGTGCCAGCAGCTTGGCAACAGGGGTCGAGCAGTACTTC. This sequence encodes CASSLATGVEQYF.

The rearrangement uses TRBV2 and TRBJ2-3; 7 nucleotides agree with TRBD2. The junction had 5 bases not matched to a gene; V was cut back by 5 bases and J by 0 bases. CDR1 is SNHLY, CDR2 FYNNEI, per germline. The CDR3 sequence is 15 residues long. The CDR3 sequence is CASSSAGRSTDTQYF. In DNA form, the CDR3 reads TGTGCCAGCAGTTCAGCGGGACGCAGCACAGATACGCAGTATTTT.

The genes are TRBV18 and TRBJ2-4; 7 bases line up with TRBD1. With 4 bases clipped from V and 4 bases from J, the junction kept 7 bases outside the gene matches. This CDR3 has 15 amino acids. Germline V CDR1 and CDR2: KGHSH, LQKENI. CDR3 loop: CASSQTGQRKNIQYF. The CDR3 DNA sequence: TGTGCCAGCTCACAAACGGGACAGAGGAAAAACATTCAGTACTTC.

The chain has TRBV2 and TRBJ2-5; no clear D gene. Trimming stripped 0 bases from V and 5 bases from J, with 13 bases between. CDR3 length: 15 residues. The germline V gene has CDR1 SNHLY and CDR2 FYNNEI. CDR3 nucleotides: TGTGCCAGCAGTGAAGCGCTTCTGGGGATGGAGACCCAGTACTTC. It is translated as CASSEALLGMETQYF. The whole variable domain, remainder taken from reference TRBV2 and TRBJ2-5, is EPEVTQTPSHQVTQMGQEVILRCVPISNHLYFYWYRQILGQKVEFLVSFYNNEISEKSEIFDDQFSVERPDGSNFTLKIRSTKLEDSAMYFCASSEALLGMETQYFGPGTRLLVL.

This rearrangement joins TRBV5-8 to TRBJ1-2, with D perhaps matching TRBD1 (6 bases). CDR3 size: 13 residues. Germline lookup yields CDR1 SGHTS and CDR2 YDEGEE. Trimming pared 1 base from V and 8 bases from J, leaving 12 bases between. The DNA for the CDR3 is TGTGCCAGCAGCTTGACCGGGGGGGCGGGCTACACCTTC. It specifies CASSLTGGAGYTF. The full variable domain, its missing parts supplied by reference TRBV5-8 and TRBJ1-2, is EAGVTQSPTHLIKTRGQQATLRCSPISGHTSVYWYQQALGLGLQFLLWYDEGEERNRGNFPPRFSGRQFPNYSSELNVNALELEDSALYLCASSLTGGAGYTFGSGTRLTVV.